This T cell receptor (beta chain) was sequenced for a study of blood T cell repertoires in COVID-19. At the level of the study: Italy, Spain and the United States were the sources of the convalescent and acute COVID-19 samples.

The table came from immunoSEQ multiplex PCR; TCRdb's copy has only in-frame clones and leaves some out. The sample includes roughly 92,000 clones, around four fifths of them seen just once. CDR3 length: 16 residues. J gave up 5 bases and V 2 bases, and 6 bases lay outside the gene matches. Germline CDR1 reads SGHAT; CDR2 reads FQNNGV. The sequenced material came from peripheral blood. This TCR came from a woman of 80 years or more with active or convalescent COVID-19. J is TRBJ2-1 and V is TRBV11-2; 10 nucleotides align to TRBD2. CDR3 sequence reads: CASSLQRGGRNNEQFF. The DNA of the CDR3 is TGTGCCAGCAGCTTACAGCGGGGGGGACGCAACAATGAGCAGTTCTTC.